A selection of T cell receptor beta chains follows, all from one sample in a study of T cells after posttransplantation cyclophosphamide. Using immunoSEQ multiplex PCR, the repertoire was profiled, and TCRdb retains in-frame clones only, with some absent. The data hold some 64,000 clones, with 90% to 95% observed a single time. The sample taken for sequencing was PBMCs. These receptors originate from a woman aged 25 to 39 in good health and a related stem cell transplant donor. The CDR3 runs from the conserved cysteine through the conserved F or W. The D gene is left open where the match is weak. Expanded clones are given a class, and other clones once, few, many or no size at all.

>.|TRBV30|.|TRBJ2-2
TGTGCCTGGAGTGTACCCCCCGGGGAGCTGTTTTTT
CAWSVPPGELFF
>.|TRBV11-2|.|TRBJ1-6
TGTGCCAGCAGCTTTGGGGGTTCCTATAATTCACCCCTCCACTTT
CASSFGGSYNSPLHF
>.|TRBV18|.|TRBJ1-6
TGTGCCAGCTCACCACAGTCACGTATCTATAATTCACCCCTCCACTTT
CASSPQSRIYNSPLHF
>.|TRBV2|.|TRBJ2-7
TGTGCCAGCGGCCGCGACGAGCAGTACTTC
CASGRDEQYF
>.|TRBV14|.|TRBJ2-1
TGTGCCAGCAGTCGACAGCGAACCTACAATGAGCAGTTCTTC
CASSRQRTYNEQFF
>.|TRBV9|.|TRBJ1-1
TGTGCCAGCAGCGCAACTGGCACGGACACTGAAGCTTTCTTT
CASSATGTDTEAFF
>once|TRBV4-3|.|TRBJ1-2
TGCGCCAGCAGCCAGCTAGGGGGGGTCGGCTACACCTTC
CASSQLGGVGYTF
>.|TRBV5-5|.|TRBJ1-2
TGTGCCAGCAGCTTGGCTGTATCCAACTATGGCTACACCTTC
CASSLAVSNYGYTF
>.|TRBV27|.|TRBJ2-7
TGTGCCAGCAGTTTAGGAGGGTTCGAGCAGTACTTC
CASSLGGFEQYF
>.|TRBV4-2|.|TRBJ1-5
TGTGCCAGCAGCCAAGATCGGGGAAGCAATCAGCCCCAGCATTTT
CASSQDRGSNQPQHF
>.|TRBV5-1|TRBD1|TRBJ2-5
TGCGCCAGCAGCGTGACAGGGGTGCAAGAGACCCAGTACTTC
CASSVTGVQETQYF
>.|TRBV30|.|TRBJ2-2
TGTGCCTGGAAACTTACAGGGTCGACCACCGGGGAGCTGTTTTTT
CAWKLTGSTTGELFF
>.|TRBV5-6|.|TRBJ2-5
TGTGCCAGCAGCTCTACCGGGACCCAGTACTTC
CASSSTGTQYF
>.|TRBV18|.|TRBJ2-5
TGTGCCAGCTCACCAGGGGGGCGTTCGAGAGAGACCCAGTACTTC
CASSPGGRSRETQYF
>.|TRBV5-4|.|TRBJ1-2
TGTGCCAGCAGCTTGGCCCAGGAAACCTGGGATCGCTACACCTTC
CASSLAQETWDRYTF
>.|TRBV5-1|TRBD2|TRBJ2-5
TGCGCCAGCAGCTTTAGCGGGGGGGATGCGCAGACCCAGTACTTC
CASSFSGGDAQTQYF
>.|TRBV13|.|TRBJ2-2
TGTGCCAGCAGCCATTTAGACACCGGGGAGCTGTTTTTT
CASSHLDTGELFF
>.|TRBV23-1|TRBD1|TRBJ1-3
TGCGCCAGCAGTCAACAGGGGGGGTCGACTGGAAACACCATATATTTT
CASSQQGGSTGNTIYF
>.|TRBV10-3|TRBD1|TRBJ1-1
TGTGCCATCCATGGGGCAGGGGGCATCCCCCCGAACACTGAAGCTTTCTTT
CAIHGAGGIPPNTEAFF
>.|TRBV11-1|.|TRBJ2-7
TGTGCCAGCAGCTTAGCGCGGACGGCAGGGCACTCCTACGAGCAGTACTTC
CASSLARTAGHSYEQYF
>.|TRBV4-3|TRBD2|TRBJ2-5
TGCGCCAGCAGCCCCGGGACTAGCGGGGGGGCCGTGCAAGAGACCCAGTACTTC
CASSPGTSGGAVQETQYF
>.|TRBV27|.|TRBJ1-1
TGTGCCAGCAGCATCGGGGATAGGGACACTGAAGCTTTCTTT
CASSIGDRDTEAFF
>.|TRBV6-1|.|TRBJ1-2
TGTGCCAGCAGTGATATGTGGAAAAAGGGGATGGTCTATGGCTACACCTTC
CASSDMWKKGMVYGYTF
>.|TRBV28|.|TRBJ1-1
TGTGCCAGCAGTTTACCCACTGAAGCTTTCTTT
CASSLPTEAFF
>.|TRBV7-8|TRBD2|TRBJ2-5
TGTGCCAGCAGATCAGGCCCCACTTGGGCGGGGGGGCCGGAAGAGACCCAGTACTTC
CASRSGPTWAGGPEETQYF
>.|TRBV6-1|.|TRBJ2-7
TGTGCCAGCAGCCGGGGCAGGGTAAGAAACGAGCAGTACTTC
CASSRGRVRNEQYF
>.|TRBV25-1|TRBD1|TRBJ1-1
TGTGCCAGCAGTCGCACATCTTTAAGGACAGGGAAGGCGACTGAAGCTTTCTTT
CASSRTSLRTGKATEAFF
>.|TRBV5-5|.|TRBJ2-3
TGTGCCAGCAGCCCTAACAGGGTGCGGACAGATACGCAGTATTTT
CASSPNRVRTDTQYF
>once|TRBV7-8|.|TRBJ2-1
TGTGCCAGCAGCTTAACCGGATCCAATGAGCAGTTCTTC
CASSLTGSNEQFF
>.|TRBV7-9|TRBD2|TRBJ2-5
TGTGCCAGCAGCTTCGGTAGGTGTGCGGGGGGGAGATGCGAGACCCAGTACTTC
CASSFGRCAGGRCETQYF
>.|TRBV2|TRBD1|TRBJ2-2
TGTGCCAGCAGAGGATCCGGGACAGGGGCGATCGGGGAGCTGTTTTTT
CASRGSGTGAIGELFF
>.|TRBV5-1|.|TRBJ1-1
TGCGCCAGCAGCTACGTCAGCTCGCCTGAAGCTTTCTTT
CASSYVSSPEAFF
>.|TRBV28|TRBD1|TRBJ2-7
TGTGCCAGCAGTTTAGTCCCAGGGGGCCGTTACGAGCAGTACTTC
CASSLVPGGRYEQYF
>.|TRBV9|.|TRBJ2-3
TGTGCCAGCAGCGTAGATATAGGGAGCGGGCGTGCGGATACGCAGTATTTT
CASSVDIGSGRADTQYF
>.|TRBV7-6|.|TRBJ1-4
TGTGCCAGCAGCTCCCTAGGGAGAACTAATGAAAAACTGTTTTTT
CASSSLGRTNEKLFF
>.|TRBV7-6|.|TRBJ1-5
TGTGCCAGCAGCTTGCGCGGGAATCAGCCCCAGCATTTT
CASSLRGNQPQHF
>once|TRBV6-4|.|TRBJ2-2
TGTGCCAGCAGTGAGACAGGAGACGACGGGGAGCTGTTTTTT
CASSETGDDGELFF
>.|TRBV5-6|.|TRBJ2-1
TGTGCCAGCAGCACCGGAGGGGGGGGAATAGGTGAGCAGTTCTTC
CASSTGGGGIGEQFF